Described below is a single T cell receptor beta chain sequence and its context. This sample stems from a study of siplizumab effects on memory and regulatory T cells. The table came from immunoSEQ multiplex PCR; TCRdb's copy has only in-frame clones and leaves some out. Among more than 70,000 clones, more than 85% were seen once, and the ten largest hold approximately 17%. In germline, CDR1 is MDHEN, CDR2 SYDVKM. CDR3 length equals 15 residues. V gave up 6 bases and J gave up 5 bases, with 19 bases separating them. The receptor was derived from a human donor in good health. The specimen was CD8+ T cells sorted from blood. V gene TRBV28 combines with J gene TRBJ1-2; D is undetermined. Here the CDR3 reads CASRPMDPGMYGYTF. The CDR3 coding sequence is TGTGCCAGCAGACCCATGGACCCCGGGATGTATGGCTACACCTTC.